A selection of T cell receptor beta chains follows, all from one sample in a study of early T cells in non-severe SARS-CoV-2 infection. A single record per CDR3 protein comes from TCRdb applying MiXCR to the 5' RACE reads. The repertoire includes 75,000 to 80,000 distinct CDR3 sequences, approximately 16% of them detected once, and approximately 2.6% sits in the top ten. The sample taken for sequencing was whole blood. Receptors were obtained from an adult who was a healthcare worker with PCR-confirmed SARS-CoV-2 infection or an uninfected control (not recorded which). Both conserved end residues are part of each CDR3. The D gene is left open where the match is weak. Where a row states a size, it is once, few, many or the class of an expanded clone; other rows omit it.

clone_size: NA; v_call: TRBV6-6; cdr3_length: 17; d_call: TRBD2; j_call: TRBJ2-1; cdr3_nt: TGTGCCAGCAGTTACTTCGGACTAGCGGGAGTATACAATGAGCAGTTCTTC; cdr3_aa: CASSYFGLAGVYNEQFF
clone_size: few; v_call: TRBV7-9; cdr3_length: 14; d_call: TRBD2; j_call: TRBJ2-1; cdr3_nt: TGTGCCAGCAGCCCCGGCGGACTAGCGGGAGAGCAGTTCTTC; cdr3_aa: CASSPGGLAGEQFF
clone_size: few; v_call: TRBV30; cdr3_length: 13; d_call: TRBD1; j_call: TRBJ1-2; cdr3_nt: TGTGCCTGGAGTGGGGACAGTAACTATGGCTACACCTTC; cdr3_aa: CAWSGDSNYGYTF
clone_size: NA; v_call: TRBV20-1; cdr3_length: 16; d_call: NA; j_call: TRBJ1-6; cdr3_nt: TGCAGTGCTTTACCCCGATTCGGGACAAGTAATTCACCCCTCCACTTT; cdr3_aa: CSALPRFGTSNSPLHF
clone_size: few; v_call: TRBV29-1; cdr3_length: 15; d_call: TRBD1; j_call: TRBJ1-3; cdr3_nt: TGCAGCGTTGAAGTTGACAGGGGGAAAGGAAACACCATATATTTT; cdr3_aa: CSVEVDRGKGNTIYF
clone_size: few; v_call: TRBV4-2; cdr3_length: 17; d_call: NA; j_call: TRBJ2-4; cdr3_nt: TGTGCCAGCAGCCAAGAGGTCGCTCTACTAGCCAAAAACATTCAGTACTTC; cdr3_aa: CASSQEVALLAKNIQYF
clone_size: NA; v_call: TRBV20-1; cdr3_length: 11; d_call: TRBD2; j_call: TRBJ2-1; cdr3_nt: TGCAGTGGCGGGGGGCCATGGGAGCAGTTCTTC; cdr3_aa: CSGGGPWEQFF
clone_size: NA; v_call: TRBV4-1; cdr3_length: 20; d_call: NA; j_call: TRBJ1-6; cdr3_nt: TGCGCCAGCAGCCAAGATCTCCCTTTGGCGGCCCTCTCGTATAATTCACCCCTCCACTTT; cdr3_aa: CASSQDLPLAALSYNSPLHF
clone_size: many; v_call: TRBV12-3/TRBV12-4; cdr3_length: 16; d_call: NA; j_call: TRBJ2-3; cdr3_nt: TGTGCCAGCAGTTTCCAGGGGGGCCGGAGGTCAGATACGCAGTATTTT; cdr3_aa: CASSFQGGRRSDTQYF
clone_size: once; v_call: TRBV12-3/TRBV12-4; cdr3_length: 16; d_call: NA; j_call: TRBJ1-5; cdr3_nt: TGTGCCAGCAGTTTAAGCCCGACCCTTAGCAATCAGCCCCAGCATTTT; cdr3_aa: CASSLSPTLSNQPQHF
clone_size: few; v_call: TRBV18; cdr3_length: 14; d_call: NA; j_call: TRBJ1-1; cdr3_nt: TGTGCCAGCTCACTCCTCAGCATAAACACTGAAGCTTTCTTT; cdr3_aa: CASSLLSINTEAFF
clone_size: NA; v_call: TRBV5-1; cdr3_length: 12; d_call: TRBD1; j_call: TRBJ2-1; cdr3_nt: TGCGCCAGCAGCTCAGGGGGAAATGAGCAGTTCTTC; cdr3_aa: CASSSGGNEQFF
clone_size: few; v_call: TRBV21-1; cdr3_length: 11; d_call: NA; j_call: TRBJ2-2; cdr3_nt: TGTGCCAGCAGCAGCACCGGGGAGCTGTTTTTT; cdr3_aa: CASSSTGELFF
clone_size: NA; v_call: TRBV15; cdr3_length: 12; d_call: NA; j_call: TRBJ2-1; cdr3_nt: TGTGCCACCAGCAGAGATGGGCCTGAGCAGTTCTTC; cdr3_aa: CATSRDGPEQFF
clone_size: few; v_call: TRBV5-1; cdr3_length: 14; d_call: TRBD1; j_call: TRBJ1-6; cdr3_nt: TGCGCCAGCAGCCCCGGGACAGGGGCATCACCCCTCCACTTT; cdr3_aa: CASSPGTGASPLHF
clone_size: many; v_call: TRBV2; cdr3_length: 12; d_call: NA; j_call: TRBJ1-2; cdr3_nt: TGTGCCAGCAGCGGAGATGGCTATGGCTACACCTTC; cdr3_aa: CASSGDGYGYTF
clone_size: few; v_call: TRBV9; cdr3_length: 15; d_call: TRBD1; j_call: TRBJ2-7; cdr3_nt: TGTGCCAGCAGCGCACAACAGGGGACGTCCTACGAGCAGTACTTC; cdr3_aa: CASSAQQGTSYEQYF
clone_size: NA; v_call: TRBV19; cdr3_length: 14; d_call: NA; j_call: TRBJ1-2; cdr3_nt: TGTGCCAGTAGCCCTGGGACATTCGACTATGGCTACACCTTC; cdr3_aa: CASSPGTFDYGYTF
clone_size: few; v_call: TRBV30; cdr3_length: 15; d_call: NA; j_call: TRBJ2-3; cdr3_nt: TGTGCCTGGAGTCCCGCCTCCGTAGAGACAGATACGCAGTATTTT; cdr3_aa: CAWSPASVETDTQYF